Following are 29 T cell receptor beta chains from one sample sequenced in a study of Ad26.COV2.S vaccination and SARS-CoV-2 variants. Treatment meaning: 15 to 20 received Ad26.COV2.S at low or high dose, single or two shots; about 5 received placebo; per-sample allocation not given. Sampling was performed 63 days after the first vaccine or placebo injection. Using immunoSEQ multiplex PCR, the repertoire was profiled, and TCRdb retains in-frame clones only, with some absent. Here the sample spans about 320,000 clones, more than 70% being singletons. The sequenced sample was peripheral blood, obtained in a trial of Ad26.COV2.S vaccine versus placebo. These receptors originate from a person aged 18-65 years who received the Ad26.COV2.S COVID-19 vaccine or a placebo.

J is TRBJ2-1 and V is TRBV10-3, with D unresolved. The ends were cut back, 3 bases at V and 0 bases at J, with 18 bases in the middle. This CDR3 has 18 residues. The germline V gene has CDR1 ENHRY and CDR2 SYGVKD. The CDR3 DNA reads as TGTGCCATCAGTGACACCCCCTATAGTAGGAGCTCCTACAATGAGCAGTTCTTC. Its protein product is CAISDTPYSRSSYNEQFF.

For the CDR3, the DNA is TGCAGTGCTAGTAGGCCTGGGGCCAACGTCCTGACTTTC. Encoded protein: CSASRPGANVLTF. The chain joins TRBV20-1 to TRBJ2-6; no reliable D call. CDR3 length: 13 residues. Trimming took 3 bases from V and 2 from J, leaving 5 bases between them. Germline V gene data show CDR1 as DFQATT and CDR2 as SNEGSKA (reference sequence).

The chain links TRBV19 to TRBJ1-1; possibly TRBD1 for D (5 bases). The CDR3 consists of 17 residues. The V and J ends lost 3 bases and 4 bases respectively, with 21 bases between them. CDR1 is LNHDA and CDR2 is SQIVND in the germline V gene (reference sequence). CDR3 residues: CASSMYQWGTGLTEAFF. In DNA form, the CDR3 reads TGTGCCAGTAGTATGTACCAGTGGGGCACCGGACTCACTGAAGCTTTCTTT.

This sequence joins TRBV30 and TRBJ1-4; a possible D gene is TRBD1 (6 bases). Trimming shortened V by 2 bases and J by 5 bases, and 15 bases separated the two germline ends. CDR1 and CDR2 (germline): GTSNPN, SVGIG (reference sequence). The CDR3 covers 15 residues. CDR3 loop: CAWSIKQGRNEKLFF. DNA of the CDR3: TGTGCCTGGAGTATTAAACAGGGCCGCAATGAAAAACTGTTTTTT.

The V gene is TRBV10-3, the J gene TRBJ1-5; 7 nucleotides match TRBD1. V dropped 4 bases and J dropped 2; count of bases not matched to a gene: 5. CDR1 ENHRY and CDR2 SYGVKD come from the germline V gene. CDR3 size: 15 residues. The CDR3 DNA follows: TGTGCCATCAGTGGAGGAACAGGGGGCAATCAGCCCCAGCATTTT. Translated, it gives CAISGGTGGNQPQHF.

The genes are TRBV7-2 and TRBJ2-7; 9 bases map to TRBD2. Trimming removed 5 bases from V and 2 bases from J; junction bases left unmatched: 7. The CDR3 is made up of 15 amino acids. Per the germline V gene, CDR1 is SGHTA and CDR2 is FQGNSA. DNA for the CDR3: TGTGCCAGCAGCCAGACGGGCGGGGGGGCCTACGAGCAGTACTTC. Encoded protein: CASSQTGGGAYEQYF.

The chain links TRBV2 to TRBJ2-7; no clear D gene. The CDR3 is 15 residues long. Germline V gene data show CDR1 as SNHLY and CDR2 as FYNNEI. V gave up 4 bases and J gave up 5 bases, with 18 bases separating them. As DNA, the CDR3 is TGTGCCAGCAGTGCTGACCGTCACGCGCAGGACGAGCAGTACTTC. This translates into CASSADRHAQDEQYF.

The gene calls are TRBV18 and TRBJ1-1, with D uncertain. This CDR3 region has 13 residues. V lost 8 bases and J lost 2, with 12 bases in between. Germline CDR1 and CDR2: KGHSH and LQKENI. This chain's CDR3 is CASTLNGNTEAFF. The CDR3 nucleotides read TGTGCCAGCACACTCAATGGAAACACTGAAGCTTTCTTT.

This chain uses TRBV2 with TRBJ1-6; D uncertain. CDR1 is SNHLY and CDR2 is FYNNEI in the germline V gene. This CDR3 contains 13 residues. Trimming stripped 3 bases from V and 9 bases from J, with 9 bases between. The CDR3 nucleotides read TGTGCCAGCAGTGACAGGATCACTTCACCCCTCCACTTT. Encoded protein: CASSDRITSPLHF.

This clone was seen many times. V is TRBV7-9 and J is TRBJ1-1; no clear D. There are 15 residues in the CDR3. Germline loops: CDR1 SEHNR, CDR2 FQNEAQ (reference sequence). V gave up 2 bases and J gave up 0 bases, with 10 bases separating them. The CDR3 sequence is CASSLLEVMNTEAFF. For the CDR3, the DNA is TGTGCCAGCAGCTTACTGGAGGTTATGAACACTGAAGCTTTCTTT.

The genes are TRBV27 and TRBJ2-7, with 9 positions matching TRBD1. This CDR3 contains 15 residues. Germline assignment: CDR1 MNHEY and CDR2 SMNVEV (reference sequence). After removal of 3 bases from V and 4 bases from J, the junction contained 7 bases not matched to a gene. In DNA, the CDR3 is TGTGCCAGCAGTTTGGTTCCGGGACAGGGATACGAGCAGTACTTC. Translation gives CASSLVPGQGYEQYF.

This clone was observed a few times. Here the CDR3 DNA reads TGTGCCAGCAGAAGGTTCTCTGGAAACACCATATATTTT. This codes for CASRRFSGNTIYF. The rearrangement uses TRBV12-3 or TRBV12-4 and TRBJ1-3; no definite D call. Trimming stripped 6 bases from V and 0 bases from J, with 6 bases between. The CDR3 has 13 residues.

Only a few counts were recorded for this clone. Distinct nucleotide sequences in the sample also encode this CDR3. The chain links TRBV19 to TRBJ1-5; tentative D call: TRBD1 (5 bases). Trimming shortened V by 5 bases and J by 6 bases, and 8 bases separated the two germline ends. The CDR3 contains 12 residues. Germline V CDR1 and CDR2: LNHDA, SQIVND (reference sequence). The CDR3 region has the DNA TGTGCCAGTAGTCTGGGGGGTCAGCCCCAGCATTTT. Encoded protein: CASSLGGQPQHF.

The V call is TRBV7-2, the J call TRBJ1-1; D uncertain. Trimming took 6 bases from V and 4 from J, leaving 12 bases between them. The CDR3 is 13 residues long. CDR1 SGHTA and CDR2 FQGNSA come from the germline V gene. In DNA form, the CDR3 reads TGTGCCAGCAGAAACCGGCGGGTCACTGAAGCTTTCTTT. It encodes CASRNRRVTEAFF.

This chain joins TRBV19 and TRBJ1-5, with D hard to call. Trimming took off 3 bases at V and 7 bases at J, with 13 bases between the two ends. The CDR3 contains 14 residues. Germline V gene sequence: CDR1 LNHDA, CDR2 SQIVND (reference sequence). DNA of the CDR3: TGTGCCAGTAGTATGGGGATTAGCGGGCAGCCCCAGCATTTT. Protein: CASSMGISGQPQHF.

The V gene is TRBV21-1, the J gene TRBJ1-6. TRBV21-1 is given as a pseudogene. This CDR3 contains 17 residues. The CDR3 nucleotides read TGTGCCAGCAGCAAATCTTATCGGGGCACAGGTATTTCACCCCTCCACTTT. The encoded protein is CASSKSYRGTGISPLHF.

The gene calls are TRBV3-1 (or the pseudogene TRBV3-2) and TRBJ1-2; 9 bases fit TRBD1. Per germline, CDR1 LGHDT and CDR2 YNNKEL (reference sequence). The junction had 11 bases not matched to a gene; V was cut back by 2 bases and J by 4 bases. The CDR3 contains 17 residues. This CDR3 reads CASSQLPPRDRAYGYTF. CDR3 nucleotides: TGTGCCAGCAGCCAACTCCCTCCTAGGGACAGGGCCTATGGCTACACCTTC.

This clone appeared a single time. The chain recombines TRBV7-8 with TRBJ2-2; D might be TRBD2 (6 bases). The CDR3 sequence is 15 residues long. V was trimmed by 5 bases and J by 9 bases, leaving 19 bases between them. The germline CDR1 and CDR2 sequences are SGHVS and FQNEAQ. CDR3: CASSNILAPGRELFF. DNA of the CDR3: TGTGCCAGCAGCAATATCCTAGCGCCTGGGCGGGAGCTGTTTTTT.

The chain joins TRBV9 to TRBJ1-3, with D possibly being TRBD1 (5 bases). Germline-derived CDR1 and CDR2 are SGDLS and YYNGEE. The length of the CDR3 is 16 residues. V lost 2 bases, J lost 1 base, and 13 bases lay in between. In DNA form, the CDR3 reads TGTGCCAGCAGCGTGAGTGACAGACTATCTGGAAACACCATATATTTT. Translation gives CASSVSDRLSGNTIYF.

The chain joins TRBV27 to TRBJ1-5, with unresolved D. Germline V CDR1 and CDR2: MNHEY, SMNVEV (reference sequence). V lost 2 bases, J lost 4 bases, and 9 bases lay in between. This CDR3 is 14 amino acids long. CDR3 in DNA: TGTGCCAGCAGTTTAGCCGGTCCAAATCAGCCCCAGCATTTT. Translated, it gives CASSLAGPNQPQHF.

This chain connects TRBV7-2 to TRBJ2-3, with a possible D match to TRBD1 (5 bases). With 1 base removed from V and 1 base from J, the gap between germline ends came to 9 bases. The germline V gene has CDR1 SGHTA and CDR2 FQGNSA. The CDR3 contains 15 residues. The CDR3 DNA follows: TGTGCCAGCAGCTTAGAGGGCAGGGGCACAGATACGCAGTATTTT. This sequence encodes CASSLEGRGTDTQYF.

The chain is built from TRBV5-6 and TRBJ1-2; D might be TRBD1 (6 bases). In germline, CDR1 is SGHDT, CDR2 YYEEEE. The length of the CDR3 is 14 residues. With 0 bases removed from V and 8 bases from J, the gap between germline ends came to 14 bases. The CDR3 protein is CASSLDGGQGGYTF. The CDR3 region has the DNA TGTGCCAGCAGCTTGGACGGGGGGCAGGGCGGCTACACCTTC.

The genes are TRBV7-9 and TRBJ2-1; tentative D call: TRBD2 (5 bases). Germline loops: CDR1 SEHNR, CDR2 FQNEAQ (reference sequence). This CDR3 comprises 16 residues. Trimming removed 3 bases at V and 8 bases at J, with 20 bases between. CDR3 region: CASSFRGVGTHDEQFF. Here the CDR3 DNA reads TGTGCCAGCAGCTTCCGGGGAGTCGGCACACACGATGAGCAGTTCTTC. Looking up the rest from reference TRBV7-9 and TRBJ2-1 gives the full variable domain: DTGVSQNPRHKITKRGQNVTFRCDPISEHNRLYWYRQTLGQGPEFLTYFQNEAQLEKSRLLSDRFSAERPKGSFSTLEIQRTEQGDSAMYLCASSFRGVGTHDEQFFGPGTRLTVL.

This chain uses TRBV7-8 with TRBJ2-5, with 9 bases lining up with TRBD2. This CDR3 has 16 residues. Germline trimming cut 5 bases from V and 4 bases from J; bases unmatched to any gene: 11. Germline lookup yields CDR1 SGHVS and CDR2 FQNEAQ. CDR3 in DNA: TGTGCCAGCAGCCGAGGTGGCGGGGGGGCCCGAGAGACCCAGTACTTC. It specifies CASSRGGGGARETQYF.

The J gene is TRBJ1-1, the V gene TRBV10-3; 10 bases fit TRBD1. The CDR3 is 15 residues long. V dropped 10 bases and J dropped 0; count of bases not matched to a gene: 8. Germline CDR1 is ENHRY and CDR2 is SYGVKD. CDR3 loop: CATSPGTGVNTEAFF. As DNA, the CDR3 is TGTGCCACTTCCCCCGGGACAGGGGTGAACACTGAAGCTTTCTTT.

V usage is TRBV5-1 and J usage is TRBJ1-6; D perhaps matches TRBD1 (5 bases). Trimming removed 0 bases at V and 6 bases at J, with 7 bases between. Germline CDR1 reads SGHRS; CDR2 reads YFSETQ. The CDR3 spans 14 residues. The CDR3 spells CASSLDQGNSPLHF. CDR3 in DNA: TGCGCCAGCAGCTTGGATCAGGGTAATTCACCCCTCCACTTT.

CDR3: CATRVGDGAYGYTF. The CDR3 DNA reads TGTGCCACCAGGGTGGGGGATGGTGCCTATGGCTACACCTTC. The rearrangement links TRBV10-3 to TRBJ1-2, with a weak D call TRBD1 (5 bases). With 10 bases removed from V and 4 bases from J, the gap between germline ends came to 19 bases. The CDR3 is 14 residues long. In germline, CDR1 is ENHRY, CDR2 SYGVKD.

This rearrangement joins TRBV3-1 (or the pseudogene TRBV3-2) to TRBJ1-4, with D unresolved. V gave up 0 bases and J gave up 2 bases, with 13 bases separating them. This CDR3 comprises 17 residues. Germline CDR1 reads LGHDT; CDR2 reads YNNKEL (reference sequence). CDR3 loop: CASSQERHSLTNEKLFF. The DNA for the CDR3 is TGTGCCAGCAGCCAAGAGAGGCACTCCCTGACTAATGAAAAACTGTTTTTT.

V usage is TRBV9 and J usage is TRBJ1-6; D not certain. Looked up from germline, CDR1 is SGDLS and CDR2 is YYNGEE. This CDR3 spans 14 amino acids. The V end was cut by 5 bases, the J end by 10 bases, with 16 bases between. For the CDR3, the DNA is TGTGCCAGCAGTGCTTTGAGGGTTGGATCACCCCTCCACTTT. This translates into CASSALRVGSPLHF.